Presented here are 31 T cell receptor beta chains from one specimen sequenced in a study of CD8 T cells in Susac syndrome. It was with random hexamers that 0.5 to 1 ug RNA was reverse transcribed. TCRdb reprocessed the immunoSEQ multiplex PCR reads with MiXCR, giving one entry per CDR3 protein. This sample has fewer than 250,000 distinct CDR3 sequences, with more than 85% found just once. The material sequenced was CD8+ T cells from PBMCs. Receptors were obtained from a human donor with multiple sclerosis.

This chain links TRBV12-3 or TRBV12-4 with TRBJ2-7; D might be TRBD1 (6 bases). This CDR3 comprises 14 residues. V was cut by 5 bases and J by 2 bases, with 13 bases left in between. CDR3 DNA: TGTGCCAGCAGTCGACAGGTGGAGCCCTACGAGCAGTACTTC. As protein: CASSRQVEPYEQYF.

V gene TRBV29-1 combines with J gene TRBJ2-5; the match to TRBD2 covers 10 bases. There are 17 residues in the CDR3. CDR1 and CDR2 (germline): SQVTM, ANQGSEA. V gave up 0 bases and J gave up 5 bases; unmatched junction bases: 12. This CDR3 reads CSVEDGGLAVELETQYF. CDR3 sequence (DNA): TGCAGCGTTGAAGATGGAGGACTAGCGGTGGAGCTTGAGACCCAGTACTTC.

The chain joins TRBV10-2 to TRBJ1-5; D gene ambiguous. V was shortened by 5 bases and J by 6 bases, with 8 bases between the two germline ends. Germline assignment: CDR1 WSHSY and CDR2 SAAADI. The CDR3 spans 12 residues. CDR3 sequence (DNA): TGCGCCAGCAGTTCCGGGGTTCAGCCCCAGCATTTT. Translated, it gives CASSSGVQPQHF.

The chain uses TRBV20-1 and TRBJ1-1; TRBD1 matches 8 bases. V trimming: 3 bases; J trimming: 0 bases; junction bases outside the gene matches: 15. The CDR3 covers 18 residues. Germline CDR1 DFQATT, CDR2 SNEGSKA (reference sequence). The CDR3 reads CSASLRTGPTTVNTEAFF. The CDR3 nucleotides are TGCAGTGCTAGTTTAAGGACAGGGCCAACGACGGTGAACACTGAAGCTTTCTTT.

Note on this clonotype: Its ends do not fully match the called genes, so a read error is possible. This chain connects TRBV29-1 to TRBJ1-1, with D perhaps matching TRBD1 (5 bases). Looked up from germline, CDR1 is SQVTM and CDR2 is ANQGSEA. The CDR3 is 12 amino acids. The CDR3 nucleotides read TGCAGCGTTCAAGAGGGGAGCACTGAAGCTTTCTTT. It encodes CSVQEGSTEAFF.

The chain joins TRBV5-1 to TRBJ2-1; weak D call: TRBD2 (5 bases). CDR1 SGHRS and CDR2 YFSETQ come from the germline V gene. This CDR3 has 12 residues. V was trimmed by 4 bases and J by 10 bases, leaving 12 bases between them. The CDR3 is CASSLGPGEQFF. In DNA form, the CDR3 reads TGCGCCAGCAGCCTCGGACCGGGAGAGCAGTTCTTC.

V gene TRBV15 combines with J gene TRBJ2-1, with 8 bases matching TRBD2. The CDR3 length is 15 residues. Germline V gives CDR1 LNHNV, CDR2 YYDKDF (reference sequence). Losses at the gene ends were 2 bases for V and 6 bases for J; bases not matched to a gene: 6. CDR3 protein: CATSRSRTSFNEQFF. CDR3 nucleotides: TGTGCCACCAGCAGATCGCGGACTAGCTTCAATGAGCAGTTCTTC.

The J gene is TRBJ2-5, the V gene TRBV28, with 11 bases that match TRBD2. This CDR3 has 16 residues. From germline, CDR1 is MDHEN and CDR2 SYDVKM. The V and J ends lost 3 bases and 4 bases, in that order; junction bases with no gene match: 7. The CDR3 loop reads CASSFRASGRRETQYF. The CDR3, as DNA: TGTGCCAGCAGTTTTCGGGCTAGCGGGAGGAGAGAGACCCAGTACTTC.

The rearrangement joins TRBV28 to TRBJ1-2; 8 bases map to TRBD1. Germline V lookup: CDR1 MDHEN, CDR2 SYDVKM. The CDR3 length is 15 residues. After removal of 5 bases from V and 4 bases from J, the junction contained 9 bases not matched to a gene. CDR3 residues: CASSAFLGTGYGYTF. CDR3 nucleotide sequence: TGTGCCAGCAGTGCATTCTTGGGGACAGGCTATGGCTACACCTTC.

The chain couples TRBV2 to TRBJ2-4; 8 bases are a match to TRBD2. Germline V gene sequence: CDR1 SNHLY, CDR2 FYNNEI. The V and J ends lost 6 bases and 3 bases, in that order; junction bases with no gene match: 7. The CDR3 runs to 15 residues. CDR3 sequence: CASRGLGRSKNIQYF. The DNA of the CDR3 is TGTGCCAGCAGGGGACTAGGGAGGAGCAAAAACATTCAGTACTTC.

Written as DNA, the CDR3 is TGTGCCAGCACCCCGAGGCAGGTCAACAATGAGCAGTTCTTC. This encodes CASTPRQVNNEQFF. The V call is TRBV12-3 or TRBV12-4, the J call TRBJ2-1; no clear D gene. The CDR3 extends over 14 amino acids. Deletions cut 7 bases from V and 5 bases from J, with 15 bases between.

The chain is built from TRBV6-4 and TRBJ1-2; 7 bases line up with TRBD1. CDR1 MRHNA and CDR2 SNTAGT come from the germline V gene. V dropped 7 bases and J dropped 3; count of bases not matched to a gene: 11. The CDR3 is made up of 15 amino acids. The CDR3 here is CASTYTGQTHYGYTF. CDR3 DNA sequence: TGTGCCAGCACCTATACGGGACAGACTCACTATGGCTACACCTTC.

The V and J genes are TRBV12-3 or TRBV12-4 and TRBJ2-7, with D possibly TRBD2 on 5 matching bases. The germline V and J ends were trimmed by 8 bases and 0 bases, with 11 bases remaining between them. The CDR3 contains 13 residues. The CDR3 is CASRDSDSYEQYF. The CDR3 region has the DNA TGTGCCAGCCGCGATAGCGACTCCTACGAGCAGTACTTC.

This clonotype was detected once. The genes are TRBV10-3 and TRBJ2-3; TRBD2 matches 14 bases. V gave up 2 bases and J gave up 0 bases; unmatched junction bases: 10. The CDR3 runs 20 residues. The germline CDR1 and CDR2 sequences are ENHRY and SYGVKD. CDR3: CAISEPPGLAGVASTDTQYF. For the CDR3, the DNA is TGTGCCATCAGTGAGCCTCCGGGACTAGCGGGAGTTGCTAGCACAGATACGCAGTATTTT.

The chain recombines TRBV4-1 with TRBJ1-2; D might be TRBD1 (5 bases). Trimming removed 1 base at V and 7 bases at J, with 13 bases between. CDR3 length equals 14 residues. Germline V CDR1 and CDR2: MGHRA, YSYEKL. The CDR3 here is CASSQGGEGGGYTF. The CDR3 DNA reads TGCGCCAGCAGCCAAGGGGGCGAAGGTGGTGGCTACACCTTC.

The chain recombines TRBV6-2 or TRBV6-3 with TRBJ2-1; D gene uncertain. This CDR3 is built from 11 residues. The V and J ends lost 2 bases and 9 bases respectively, with 5 bases between them. Germline values: CDR1 MNHEY, CDR2 SVGEGT. The CDR3 DNA follows: TGTGCCAGCAGTTACCCCCGTGAGCAGTTCTTC. Translating it yields CASSYPREQFF.

This clonotype was recorded only once. V is TRBV7-2 and J is TRBJ2-7; 8 bases fit TRBD2. The CDR3 consists of 15 residues. Per the germline V gene, CDR1 is SGHTA and CDR2 is FQGNSA. J gave up 2 bases and V 5 bases, and 8 bases lay outside the gene matches. Here the CDR3 reads CASSTSGGDPYEQYF. CDR3 sequence (DNA): TGTGCCAGCAGCACCTCGGGGGGGGACCCCTACGAGCAGTACTTC.

This chain uses TRBV5-1 with TRBJ1-1; D gene ambiguous. Germline V gives CDR1 SGHRS, CDR2 YFSETQ. This CDR3 has 13 residues. V was clipped by 5 bases and J by 0 bases, with 8 bases between them. DNA of the CDR3: TGCGCCAGCAGTTCGCTTATGAACACTGAAGCTTTCTTT. Residues: CASSSLMNTEAFF.

The chain combines TRBV6-1 with TRBJ2-1; 9 bases agree with TRBD1. The CDR3 is 16 amino acids. J lost 5 bases, V lost 8 bases, and 13 bases had no gene match. In germline, CDR1 is MNHNS, CDR2 SASEGT. Here the CDR3 reads CASSDWTGAVDNEQFF. CDR3 sequence (DNA): TGTGCCAGCTCCGATTGGACAGGGGCGGTCGACAATGAGCAGTTCTTC.

V is TRBV24-1 and J is TRBJ2-1, with TRBD1 identical over 10 bases. The ends lost 4 bases at V and 8 bases at J; junction bases unmatched: 7. The V gene's germline CDR1 is KGHDR and CDR2 SFDVKD. The CDR3 consists of 15 residues. This chain's CDR3 is CATSEPGTGVYEQFF. The CDR3 DNA sequence: TGTGCCACCAGTGAACCCGGGACAGGGGTATATGAGCAGTTCTTC.

V is TRBV7-9 and J is TRBJ2-7; D unresolved. The CDR3 runs to 13 residues. The V end was cut by 5 bases, the J end by 0 bases, with 8 bases between. Looked up from germline, CDR1 is SEHNR and CDR2 is FQNEAQ (reference sequence). The CDR3 region has the DNA TGTGCCAGCAGCGGACCCAGCTCCTACGAGCAGTACTTC. Translation: CASSGPSSYEQYF.

This chain connects TRBV7-9 to TRBJ2-1, with no clear D. The CDR3 has 12 residues. Trimming took off 1 base at V and 9 bases at J, with 7 bases between the two ends. Germline V gene lookup returns CDR1 SEHNR and CDR2 FQNEAQ (reference sequence). CDR3 loop: CASSLGPSEQFF. The CDR3 coding sequence is TGTGCCAGCAGCTTAGGACCATCTGAGCAGTTCTTC.

This clonotype is a singleton in its sample. The chain couples TRBV5-1 to TRBJ2-2; D might be TRBD1 (6 bases). The CDR3 is 15 residues long. CDR1 SGHRS and CDR2 YFSETQ come from the germline V gene. Trimming removed 4 bases at V and 6 bases at J, with 16 bases between. The CDR3 nucleotides read TGCGCCAGCAGCCCAGACTGGACAGCAGCCGGGGAGCTGTTTTTT. Translated, it gives CASSPDWTAAGELFF.

CDR3: CASRNQGSNQPQHF. CDR3 in DNA: TGTGCCAGCAGAAACCAGGGGAGCAATCAGCCCCAGCATTTT. This sequence joins TRBV2 and TRBJ1-5; TRBD1 might be the D (6 bases). Looked up from germline, CDR1 is SNHLY and CDR2 is FYNNEI. Trimming removed 6 bases at V and 1 base at J, with 10 bases between. The CDR3 consists of 14 residues.

The rearrangement joins TRBV12-3 or TRBV12-4 to TRBJ2-7; D assignment may be TRBD1 or TRBD2 (5 bases each). V shed 2 bases and J shed 0 bases, with 11 bases lying between them. CDR3 length: 15 residues. CDR3 protein: CASSLSGPSSYEQYF. CDR3 nucleotides: TGTGCCAGCAGTTTATCGGGGCCGAGCTCCTACGAGCAGTACTTC.

This chain connects TRBV7-9 to TRBJ2-1; D not certain. CDR1 is SEHNR and CDR2 is FQNEAQ in the germline V gene (reference sequence). This CDR3 spans 13 amino acids. V shed 3 bases and J shed 4 bases, with 7 bases lying between them. CDR3 sequence: CASSLVGYNEQFF. The CDR3 DNA sequence: TGTGCCAGCAGCTTGGTGGGTTACAATGAGCAGTTCTTC.

This chain links TRBV12-3 or TRBV12-4 with TRBJ2-2, with D perhaps given as TRBD1 or TRBD2 (5 bases each). Trimming removed 5 bases from V and 0 bases from J, with 25 bases in between. The CDR3 consists of 20 residues. CDR3: CASSSLGVGAGVANTGELFF. DNA of the CDR3: TGTGCCAGCAGTAGCCTGGGGGTTGGGGCAGGTGTCGCGAACACCGGGGAGCTGTTTTTT.

This clonotype was picked up a small number of times. The rearrangement links TRBV30 to TRBJ1-3; D call uncertain. CDR1 and CDR2 (germline): GTSNPN, SVGIG (reference sequence). V dropped 7 bases and J dropped 3 bases, with 10 bases sitting between them. This CDR3 has 12 residues. The CDR3 sequence: CASRSGGNTIYF. The CDR3 nucleotides read TGTGCCTCCAGATCGGGTGGAAACACCATATATTTT. Using reference TRBV30 and TRBJ1-3 for the parts outside the CDR3, the full variable domain is SQTIHQWPATLVQPVGSPLSLECTVEGTSNPNLYWYRQAAGRGLQLLFYSVGIGQISSEVPQNLSASRPQDRQFILSSKKLLLSDSGFYLCASRSGGNTIYFGEGSWLTVV.

The J gene is TRBJ2-5, the V gene TRBV12-3 or TRBV12-4; a possible D gene is TRBD1 (6 bases). The CDR3 runs 17 residues. V lost 6 bases, J lost 1 base, and 21 bases lay in between. In DNA, the CDR3 is TGTGCCAGCAGACCCGAGGAAGGGGGATGGGCCCAAGAGACCCAGTACTTC. Amino acid sequence: CASRPEEGGWAQETQYF.

V gene TRBV9 combines with J gene TRBJ2-1, with D possibly TRBD2 on 5 matching bases. The CDR3 sequence is 13 residues long. V lost 3 bases, J lost 8 bases, and 12 bases lay in between. CDR1 is SGDLS and CDR2 is YYNGEE in the germline V gene. The CDR3 sequence: CASSGGTRDEQFF. CDR3 nucleotides: TGTGCCAGCAGCGGGGGAACTAGAGATGAGCAGTTCTTC.

The chain has TRBV20-1 and TRBJ1-3; TRBD1 agrees at 8 bases. The trim removed 1 base at V and 4 bases at J, leaving 3 bases unmatched. Per the germline V gene, CDR1 is DFQATT and CDR2 is SNEGSKA (reference sequence). The CDR3 is 14 amino acids. In DNA form, the CDR3 reads TGCAGTGCTAGAGCGGGACAGGCAGGAAACACCATATATTTT. Its translation: CSARAGQAGNTIYF.